This passage covers 32 T cell receptor beta chains from one sample sequenced in a study of CD8 T cells in ankylosing spondylitis. TCRdb re-analysed the 5' RACE reads in MiXCR, keeping a single row per CDR3 protein. Among fewer than 200,000 distinct CDR3 sequences listed, roughly 18% were seen once. Sample: blood, either unsorted or a sorted T cell fraction (not recorded which). These TCRs come from a male donor aged 5 to 29 with ankylosing spondylitis or in good health (not recorded which).

The chain joins TRBV20-1 to TRBJ2-1; 8 bases are a match to TRBD2. V lost 5 bases, J lost 5 bases, and 8 bases stayed unmatched. This CDR3 region has 14 residues. Germline V gives CDR1 DFQATT, CDR2 SNEGSKA (reference sequence). The CDR3 is CSAQPGTRDNEQFF. The DNA of the CDR3 is TGCAGTGCTCAACCCGGGACTAGAGACAATGAGCAGTTCTTC.

This clonotype was observed a handful of times. This chain links TRBV5-5 with TRBJ1-4, with TRBD1 matching 12 bases. The junction had 5 bases not matched to a gene; V was cut back by 4 bases and J by 10 bases. Per germline, CDR1 SGHKS and CDR2 YYEKEE (reference sequence). The CDR3 has 14 amino acids. CDR3 bases: TGTGCCAGCAGCCGGGACAGGGGGCCGGGAAAACTGTTTTTT. It translates to CASSRDRGPGKLFF. Based on the CDR3 plus reference TRBV5-5 and TRBJ1-4, the full variable domain is DAGVTQSPTHLIKTRGQQVTLRCSPISGHKSVSWYQQVLGQGPQFIFQYYEKEERGRGNFPDRFSARQFPNYSSELNVNALLLGDSALYLCASSRDRGPGKLFFGSGTQLSVL.

At least ten counts were recorded for this clonotype. The chain is built from TRBV4-3 and TRBJ2-4; 7 bases map to TRBD2. J gave up 6 bases and V 0 bases, and 5 bases lay outside the gene matches. The germline V gene encodes CDR1 LGHNA and CDR2 YSLEER. The CDR3 has 15 amino acids. The CDR3 loop reads CASSQDGEGANIQYF. The CDR3 bases are TGCGCCAGCAGCCAAGATGGGGAGGGCGCAAACATTCAGTACTTC.

There are many counts of this clonotype. The gene calls are TRBV12-3 or TRBV12-4 and TRBJ2-1, with D perhaps assigned TRBD1 or TRBD2 (5 bases each). This CDR3 has 13 residues. Trimming took off 8 bases at V and 4 bases at J, with 12 bases between the two ends. The CDR3 here is CASGGQGYNEQFF. CDR3 DNA: TGTGCCAGCGGGGGTCAAGGATACAATGAGCAGTTCTTC.

This clonotype appeared many times. The rearrangement links TRBV6-5 to TRBJ1-2, with unresolved D. Trimming stripped 5 bases from V and 8 bases from J, with 15 bases between. Per germline, CDR1 MNHEY and CDR2 SVGAGI. The length of the CDR3 is 13 residues. As DNA, the CDR3 is TGTGCCAGCAGTCCCACAAGAACCGGGGGCTACACCTTC. Translating it yields CASSPTRTGGYTF.

This clonotype appeared many times. The chain couples TRBV11-2 to TRBJ2-3, with D possibly TRBD2 on 6 matching bases. The CDR3 length is 15 residues. V lost 4 bases to trimming and J lost 6 bases, with 17 bases between them. Per germline, CDR1 SGHAT and CDR2 FQNNGV. This CDR3 is CASSSVKGGGDTQYF. The CDR3 bases are TGTGCCAGCAGCTCCGTTAAGGGAGGAGGCGATACGCAGTATTTT.

The table lists this clonotype with many counts. The chain combines TRBV12-3 or TRBV12-4 with TRBJ1-5; D unclear. V lost 2 bases, J lost 0 bases, and 14 bases lay in between. This CDR3 is 17 amino acids long. The CDR3 DNA is TGTGCCAGCAGTTTATTTTCCTCCGGGTATAGCAATCAGCCCCAGCATTTT. It specifies CASSLFSSGYSNQPQHF.

As for this clonotype: Its ends do not fully match the called genes, so a read error is possible. V and J are TRBV19 and TRBJ1-4; D is unclear. Germline assignment: CDR1 LNHDA and CDR2 SQIVND (reference sequence). The CDR3 is 15 residues long. The DNA of the CDR3 is TGTGCCAGTAGTTCCAGACGTACCACTACTGAAAAACTGTTTTTT. Translated: CASSSRRTTTEKLFF.

In this sample, this clonotype turned up many times. The chain couples TRBV20-1 to TRBJ2-1; 11 bases are shared with TRBD2. The CDR3 extends over 14 amino acids. Per the germline V gene, CDR1 is DFQATT and CDR2 is SNEGSKA (reference sequence). The CDR3 loop is CGARLAGGMDEQFF. The CDR3 nucleotides read TGCGGGGCAAGATTAGCGGGAGGGATGGATGAGCAGTTCTTC.

This clonotype has more than one count but fewer than ten. V usage is TRBV12-3 or TRBV12-4 and J usage is TRBJ2-1, with 10 bases fitting TRBD2. Unmatched junction bases numbered 12, after V lost 3 bases and J lost 7 bases. The CDR3 sequence is 17 residues long. The CDR3, as DNA: TGTGCCAGCAGTTTCGGTATTAGCGGGAGGTTGCGGAATGAGCAGTTCTTC. Its translation is CASSFGISGRLRNEQFF.

In its sample, this clonotype was seen a few times. The J gene is TRBJ2-1, the V gene TRBV29-1; the D is unclear. V lost 0 bases to trimming and J lost 4 bases, with 4 bases between them. This CDR3 comprises 12 residues. Germline V gene data show CDR1 as SQVTM and CDR2 as ANQGSEA. CDR3 protein: CSVEDSYNEQFF. In DNA, the CDR3 is TGCAGCGTTGAAGATTCATACAATGAGCAGTTCTTC.

This clonotype was counted a few times. The chain has TRBV7-9 and TRBJ1-2; 10 positions agree with TRBD1. This CDR3 spans 15 amino acids. J lost 2 bases, V lost 5 bases, and 5 bases had no gene match. Per the germline V gene, CDR1 is SEHNR and CDR2 is FQNEAQ (reference sequence). The CDR3 region is CASSTWTGGNYGYTF. The CDR3 DNA sequence: TGTGCCAGCAGCACGTGGACAGGGGGGAACTATGGCTACACCTTC.

This clonotype occurred many times. The J gene is TRBJ2-1, the V gene TRBV5-1; 12 bases agree with TRBD2. The V gene end was trimmed by 0 bases and the J gene end by 10 bases; junction bases not matched to a gene: 5. Germline lookup yields CDR1 SGHRS and CDR2 YFSETQ. This CDR3 contains 15 residues. CDR3 coding DNA: TGCGCCAGCAGCTTGGCCGGACTAGCGGGACTCGAGCAGTTCTTC. Translating it yields CASSLAGLAGLEQFF.

This clonotype has ten or more counts. This chain uses TRBV20-1 with TRBJ2-1, with a tentative D call TRBD2 (7 bases). The V and J ends lost 3 bases and 11 bases respectively, with 17 bases between them. Germline-derived CDR1 and CDR2 are DFQATT and SNEGSKA (reference sequence). This CDR3 spans 13 amino acids. The CDR3 is CSARGGPHDQQFF. The CDR3 nucleotides are TGCAGTGCTAGGGGGGGGCCCCATGACCAGCAGTTCTTC.

This clonotype was detected many times. This rearrangement joins TRBV5-1 to TRBJ2-7; 7 nucleotides align to TRBD2. CDR1 is SGHRS, CDR2 YFSETQ, per germline. CDR3 length equals 14 residues. Trimming cost V 0 bases and J 5 bases; bases outside gene matches: 5. The CDR3 loop is CASSLARETNEQYF. The CDR3 bases are TGCGCCAGCAGCTTGGCGCGGGAGACCAACGAGCAGTACTTC.

The chain employs TRBV27 and TRBJ2-1; D tentatively reads TRBD1 or TRBD2 (5 bases each). CDR1 is MNHEY, CDR2 SMNVEV, per germline (reference sequence). The CDR3 totals 15 residues. V lost 2 bases, J lost 4 bases, and 12 bases lay in between. CDR3 bases: TGTGCCAGCAGTTTAACAGTCGGGGCATACAATGAGCAGTTCTTC. Amino acid sequence: CASSLTVGAYNEQFF.

The sample holds many counts of this clonotype. This rearrangement joins TRBV5-1 to TRBJ2-3, with 11 bases identical to TRBD2. The V and J ends lost 4 bases and 5 bases, in that order; junction bases with no gene match: 9. Germline lookup yields CDR1 SGHRS and CDR2 YFSETQ. CDR3 length: 16 residues. DNA of the CDR3: TGCGCCAGCAGCACAGTAGCGGGAGGGCCTGGAGATACGCAGTATTTT. Protein sequence: CASSTVAGGPGDTQYF. The full variable domain, its missing parts supplied by reference TRBV5-1 and TRBJ2-3, is KAGVTQTPRYLIKTRGQQVTLSCSPISGHRSVSWYQQTPGQGLQFLFEYFSETQRNKGNFPGRFSGRQFSNSRSEMNVSTLELGDSALYLCASSTVAGGPGDTQYFGPGTRLTVL.

This clonotype occurred once. CDR3 nucleotide sequence: TGCAGCGTTGAGCCCCGACAGGGATATGAGCAGTTCTTC. Its protein product is CSVEPRQGYEQFF. This rearrangement joins TRBV29-1 to TRBJ2-1; the match to TRBD1 covers 7 bases. This CDR3 is built from 13 residues. Germline trimming cut 3 bases from V and 8 bases from J; bases unmatched to any gene: 7. Germline assignment: CDR1 SQVTM and CDR2 ANQGSEA.

Ten or more counts support this clonotype. This chain uses TRBV29-1 with TRBJ2-2; possibly TRBD1 for D (6 bases). CDR3 length equals 11 residues. Trimming pared 4 bases from V and 7 bases from J, leaving 7 bases between. Germline V gene data show CDR1 as SQVTM and CDR2 as ANQGSEA. The CDR3 nucleotides read TGCAGCGTTGGGACAGACGGGGAGCTGTTTTTT. Protein sequence: CSVGTDGELFF.

In its sample, this clonotype was seen many times. The chain is built from TRBV3-1 and TRBJ1-2; D ambiguous. Trimming shortened V by 2 bases and J by 3 bases, and 7 bases separated the two germline ends. The germline CDR1 and CDR2 sequences are LGHDT and YNNKEL (reference sequence). The CDR3 extends over 13 amino acids. CDR3 sequence: CASSQLGHYGYTF. CDR3 nucleotides: TGTGCCAGCAGCCAACTGGGCCACTATGGCTACACCTTC.

This clonotype appeared many times. This chain joins TRBV3-1 and TRBJ2-3; 14 bases are shared with TRBD2. Germline-derived CDR1 and CDR2 are LGHDT and YNNKEL (reference sequence). This CDR3 contains 17 residues. Trimming removed 1 base from V and 6 bases from J; junction bases left unmatched: 6. The CDR3 reads CASSQGGTSGRGDTQYF. The CDR3 nucleotides are TGTGCCAGCAGCCAAGGCGGGACTAGCGGGAGAGGGGATACGCAGTATTTT.

This clonotype appeared many times. The chain couples TRBV5-5 to TRBJ1-2; perhaps TRBD1 as D (6 bases). The CDR3 consists of 15 residues. Germline CDR1 SGHKS, CDR2 YYEKEE (reference sequence). V was trimmed by 4 bases and J by 1 base, leaving 14 bases between them. CDR3 in amino acids: CASSPGQGFNYGYTF. In DNA, the CDR3 is TGTGCCAGCAGCCCGGGACAAGGGTTTAACTATGGCTACACCTTC.

This clonotype was recorded many times. This sequence joins TRBV20-1 and TRBJ2-1; tentative D call: TRBD2 (5 bases). Germline values: CDR1 DFQATT, CDR2 SNEGSKA (reference sequence). Trimming removed 3 bases at V and 10 bases at J, with 16 bases between. CDR3 length equals 13 residues. This chain's CDR3 is CSASGPSGQEQFF. In nucleotides, the CDR3 is TGCAGTGCTAGCGGGCCCAGCGGTCAGGAGCAGTTCTTC.

This clonotype was seen repeatedly, ten times or more. The chain uses TRBV6-1 and TRBJ2-5, with TRBD1 identical over 8 bases. The V segment lost 2 bases and the J segment 5 bases; nucleotides outside the gene matches: 4. This CDR3 is 14 amino acids long. In germline, CDR1 is MNHNS, CDR2 SASEGT. The CDR3 protein is CASSEQGARETQYF. The CDR3 nucleotides are TGTGCCAGCAGTGAACAGGGGGCGCGGGAGACCCAGTACTTC.

The chain links TRBV20-1 to TRBJ1-1, with a tentative D call TRBD1 (5 bases). CDR3 length equals 15 residues. Trimming removed 4 bases at V and 1 base at J, with 16 bases between. Germline V gene sequence: CDR1 DFQATT, CDR2 SNEGSKA (reference sequence). In nucleotides, the CDR3 is TGCAGTGCTACGTCCCCCGGAGGGGCGAACACTGAAGCTTTCTTT. Amino acids: CSATSPGGANTEAFF.

This clonotype was seen repeatedly, ten times or more. The V gene is TRBV12-3 or TRBV12-4, the J gene TRBJ1-2, with D unresolved. Trimming took off 4 bases at V and 2 bases at J, with 8 bases between the two ends. The CDR3 spans 13 residues. CDR3 nucleotide sequence: TGTGCCAGCAGTTACGGGAGGAACTATGGCTACACCTTC. Its protein product is CASSYGRNYGYTF.

This clonotype was observed many times. This chain joins TRBV27 and TRBJ1-5; possible D gene TRBD1, 5 bases. CDR3 size: 14 residues. V was clipped by 3 bases and J by 2 bases, with 8 bases between them. Germline V lookup: CDR1 MNHEY, CDR2 SMNVEV (reference sequence). CDR3 loop: CASSLGRGNQPQHF. DNA for the CDR3: TGTGCCAGCAGTTTGGGCAGGGGCAATCAGCCCCAGCATTTT.

DNA for the CDR3: TGCAGTGCACTGACAGGGACGAACGAGCAGTACTTC. Amino acids: CSALTGTNEQYF. J is TRBJ2-7 and V is TRBV20-1, with 7 bases fitting TRBD1. The V segment lost 6 bases and the J segment 5 bases; nucleotides outside the gene matches: 7. The CDR3 contains 12 residues. The germline V gene encodes CDR1 DFQATT and CDR2 SNEGSKA (reference sequence).

This clonotype occurred many times. V is TRBV5-1 and J is TRBJ2-2, with TRBD2 identical over 11 bases. The CDR3 runs 15 residues. The germline V gene has CDR1 SGHRS and CDR2 YFSETQ. V shed 4 bases, J shed 7 bases, and the junction held 6 bases outside the gene matches. The CDR3 DNA sequence: TGCGCCAGCAGCGGTAGCGGGAGGGCCGGCGGGGAGCTGTTTTTT. It codes for CASSGSGRAGGELFF.

This clonotype came up many times. This rearrangement joins TRBV5-6 to TRBJ2-1, with TRBD2 matching 7 bases. V lost 0 bases and J lost 5; bases outside the gene matches: 8. Germline CDR1 and CDR2: SGHDT and YYEEEE. The CDR3 totals 16 residues. CDR3 sequence: CASSLDWEGLDNEQFF. As DNA, the CDR3 is TGTGCCAGCAGCTTGGATTGGGAGGGCCTCGACAATGAGCAGTTCTTC.

Many counts were recorded for this clonotype. The chain couples TRBV15 to TRBJ2-3; tentatively, D is TRBD1 (5 bases). The CDR3 runs to 14 residues. Trimming shortened V by 8 bases and J by 4 bases, and 16 bases separated the two germline ends. Germline CDR1 reads LNHNV; CDR2 reads YYDKDF (reference sequence). In DNA, the CDR3 is TGTGCCACCCAACGTGACAGTGGCCCAGATACGCAGTATTTT. It codes for CATQRDSGPDTQYF.

This clonotype has just a few counts. This chain connects TRBV20-1 to TRBJ2-1, with D unresolved. CDR1 and CDR2 from the germline V gene are DFQATT and SNEGSKA (reference sequence). The CDR3 is made up of 13 amino acids. V lost 5 bases to trimming and J lost 3 bases, with 11 bases between them. The CDR3 DNA reads TGCAGTGCTCCCAAGATGGGCTACAATGAGCAGTTCTTC. Translating gives CSAPKMGYNEQFF.